Presented here are 6 T cell receptor beta chains from one specimen sequenced in a study of blood T cell repertoires in COVID-19. This table comes from immunoSEQ multiplex PCR, and its TCRdb copy is limited to in-frame clones, with some not included. The sample yields 110,000 to 150,000 clones, about 80% seen once. Source material: peripheral blood. Receptor source: a human donor in a cohort sampled during active COVID-19.

The chain employs TRBV11-3 and TRBJ2-3, with D tentatively TRBD2 (6 bases). The germline V gene encodes CDR1 SGHNT and CDR2 YENEEA. This CDR3 is 16 amino acids long. V lost 1 base to trimming and J lost 0 bases, with 11 bases between them. The CDR3 coding sequence is TGTGCCAGCAGCTTAGTCGGGAGCAAAAGCACAGATACGCAGTATTTT. Protein sequence: CASSLVGSKSTDTQYF.

This sequence joins TRBV5-1 and TRBJ1-1, with D maybe TRBD1 (6 bases). With 0 bases removed from V and 5 bases from J, the gap between germline ends came to 11 bases. Germline V gene lookup returns CDR1 SGHRS and CDR2 YFSETQ. The CDR3 sequence is 14 residues long. CDR3 nucleotides: TGCGCCAGCAGCTTGGACAGGGTGGTGACTGAAGCTTTCTTT. This codes for CASSLDRVVTEAFF.

This sequence joins TRBV5-1 and TRBJ2-6; 10 bases match TRBD2. Germline lookup yields CDR1 SGHRS and CDR2 YFSETQ. The CDR3 contains 18 residues. With V trimmed by 0 bases and J by 2 bases, 5 bases remained unmatched. DNA for the CDR3: TGCGCCAGCAGCTTGGTTTTGAGCGGGGGGGCTGGGGCCAACGTCCTGACTTTC. It yields the protein CASSLVLSGGAGANVLTF.

The chain has TRBV23-1 and TRBJ1-2; 8 bases align to TRBD1. TRBV23-1 belongs to the ORF category, with a function that is uncertain. J was trimmed by 5 bases and V by 4 bases; bases with no gene match: 9. The CDR3 consists of 15 residues. The CDR3 nucleotides are TGCGCCAGCAGTCGAGCACAGGGGGGCAGGTATGGCTACACCTTC. This gives the protein CASSRAQGGRYGYTF.

Comment on this clone: Distinct nucleotide sequences in the sample also encode this CDR3. The gene calls are TRBV2 and TRBJ2-7; a weak D match, TRBD1 (6 bases). Germline lookup yields CDR1 SNHLY and CDR2 FYNNEI. CDR3 length: 13 amino acids. V was pared by 6 bases and J by 2 bases, with 11 bases between. CDR3 sequence reads: CASRGQGPYEQYF. DNA of the CDR3: TGTGCCAGCAGAGGGCAGGGGCCCTACGAGCAGTACTTC.

The genes are TRBV6-5 and TRBJ1-1, with D hard to call. CDR3 length: 13 residues. The germline V and J ends were trimmed by 1 base and 4 bases, with 7 bases remaining between them. The V gene's germline CDR1 is MNHEY and CDR2 SVGAGI. CDR3 DNA: TGTGCCAGCAGTTACTTGTTCGGCACTGAAGCTTTCTTT. Translating gives CASSYLFGTEAFF.